Described below is a single T cell receptor beta chain sequence and its context. Its antigen is unknown. The repertoire was sequenced with immunoSEQ multiplex PCR; TCRdb's copy has only in-frame clones and lacks some. The repertoire holds about 470,000 clones, with around 75% as singletons. These data originate in a study of shared clonotypes between healthy human individuals. The CDR3 spans 13 residues. The germline V gene encodes CDR1 MNHNS and CDR2 SASEGT. With 4 bases removed from V and 4 bases from J, the gap between germline ends came to 10 bases. Study-level points and caveats: The genetic and exposure-history diversity represented was limited by few donors.

The sequenced material came from PBMCs. The chain joins TRBV6-1 to TRBJ1-1, with D possibly matching TRBD1 (6 bases). This sequence was found in a middle-aged woman in good health. Some clones in this sample may be carry-over from other donors' samples. As DNA, the CDR3 is TGTGCCAGCAGTGTAGAGGGGGGCACTGAAGCTTTCTTT. This codes for CASSVEGGTEAFF.